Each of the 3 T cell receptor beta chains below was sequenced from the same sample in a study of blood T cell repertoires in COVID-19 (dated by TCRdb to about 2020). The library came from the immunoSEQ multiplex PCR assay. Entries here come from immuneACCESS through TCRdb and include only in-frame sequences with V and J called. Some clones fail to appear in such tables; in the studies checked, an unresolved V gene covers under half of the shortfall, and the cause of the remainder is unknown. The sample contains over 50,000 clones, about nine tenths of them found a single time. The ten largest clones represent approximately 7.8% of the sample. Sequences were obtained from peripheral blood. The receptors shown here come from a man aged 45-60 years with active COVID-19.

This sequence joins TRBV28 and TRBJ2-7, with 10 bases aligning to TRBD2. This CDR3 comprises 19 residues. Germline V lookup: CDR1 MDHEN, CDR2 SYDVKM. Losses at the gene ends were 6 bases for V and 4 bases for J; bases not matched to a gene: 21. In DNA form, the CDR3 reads TGTGCCAGCAGCCCCGTTGGCGGACACAATAGCGGGAGGTCTTACGAGCAGTACTTC. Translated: CASSPVGGHNSGRSYEQYF.

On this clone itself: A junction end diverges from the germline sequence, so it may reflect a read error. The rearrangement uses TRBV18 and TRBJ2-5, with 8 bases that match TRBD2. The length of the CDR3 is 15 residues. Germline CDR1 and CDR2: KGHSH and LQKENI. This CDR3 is CASSPRNGGEETQYF. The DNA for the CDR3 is TGTGCCAGTTCACCCCGGAACGGGGGGGAGGAGACCCAGTACTTC.

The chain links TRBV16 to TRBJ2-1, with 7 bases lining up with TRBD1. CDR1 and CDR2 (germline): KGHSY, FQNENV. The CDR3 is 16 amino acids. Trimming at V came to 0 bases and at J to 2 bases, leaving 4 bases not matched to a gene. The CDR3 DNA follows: TGTGCCAGCAGCCAATCGATCAGGGGGACCTACAATGAGCAGTTCTTC. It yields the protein CASSQSIRGTYNEQFF.